The present T cell receptor (beta chain) was sequenced within a study of cytomegalovirus exposure and HLA in healthy donors. Primers included in the PCR were 60 Vbeta and 13 Jbeta primers. Source study methods: Among the unique TCR beta chains that a later analysis counted, 70 million to 85 million in all, 10 million to 13 million were shared. The data were produced by immunoSEQ multiplex PCR, yet TCRdb's version contains in-frame clones alone and is incomplete. V and J calls and clone size are given by that table; D and trimming were obtained from the DNA. This sample has roughly 220,000 clones, with roughly 75% found just once. CDR1 and CDR2 (germline): SNHLY, FYNNEI. There are 14 residues in the CDR3. Trimming took 6 bases from V and 0 from J, leaving 11 bases between them.

Input material: PBMCs. This TCR derives from a woman aged 25 to 39 in good health and CMV-seronegative. The chain is built from TRBV2 and TRBJ1-2; D might be TRBD1 (5 bases). In DNA form, the CDR3 reads TGTGCCAGCAGCCGCAGGGTTTCTAACTATGGCTACACCTTC. This gives the protein CASSRRVSNYGYTF.